These 28 T cell receptor beta chains were sequenced from one sample in a study of CD4 T cells in relation to SARS-CoV-2 and coronaviruses. The unexposed donors gave CD4+ T cells in 2011-2018, prior to COVID-19. Sequenced by immunoSEQ multiplex PCR; TCRdb stores in-frame clones only, minus some. The sample has 60,000 or so clones, approximately 94% seen once. Sequenced: naive CD4+ T cells from PBMCs. Noted subset: naive CD4+ T cells isolated by negative enrichment. The source is a human donor in good health.

This chain uses TRBV6-1 with TRBJ1-6, with D perhaps TRBD1 (5 bases). V gave up 1 base and J gave up 8 bases, with 12 bases separating them. From germline, CDR1 is MNHNS and CDR2 SASEGT. The CDR3 is 15 residues long. As DNA, the CDR3 is TGTGCCAGCAGTGAAGATCCAGGGAGATATTCACCCCTCCACTTT. Amino acids: CASSEDPGRYSPLHF.

The chain carries TRBV7-2 and TRBJ2-1; TRBD2 agrees at 14 bases. Looked up from germline, CDR1 is SGHTA and CDR2 is FQGNSA. The V segment lost 5 bases and the J segment 6 bases; nucleotides outside the gene matches: 3. This CDR3 spans 15 amino acids. The CDR3 loop reads CASSPGTSGSNEQFF. CDR3 nucleotide sequence: TGTGCCAGCAGCCCCGGGACTAGCGGGAGCAATGAGCAGTTCTTC.

The chain joins TRBV28 to TRBJ2-1; 8 bases fit TRBD1. Germline-derived CDR1 and CDR2 are MDHEN and SYDVKM. This CDR3 region has 14 residues. V shed 4 bases and J 6 bases; nucleotides not matched to a gene: 5. The DNA of the CDR3 is TGTGCCAGCAGTTCACCCGGGACAGGCAATGAGCAGTTCTTC. The encoded protein is CASSSPGTGNEQFF.

In this sample, this clone turned up once. The chain couples TRBV6-1 to TRBJ2-7, with D possibly called TRBD1 or TRBD2 (5 bases each). This CDR3 spans 16 amino acids. Germline V gives CDR1 MNHNS, CDR2 SASEGT. V lost 1 base to trimming and J lost 2 bases, with 15 bases between them. CDR3 coding DNA: TGTGCCAGCAGTGAAGGTTTCGGGGCGCCCACCTACGAGCAGTACTTC. It specifies CASSEGFGAPTYEQYF.

The genes are TRBV2 and TRBJ2-2; 9 bases are a match to TRBD1. This CDR3 has 14 residues. Germline values: CDR1 SNHLY, CDR2 FYNNEI. The V gene end was trimmed by 6 bases and the J gene end by 5 bases; junction bases not matched to a gene: 4. In DNA form, the CDR3 reads TGTGCCAGCAGACCGGGACAGGGTACCGGGGAGCTGTTTTTT. This sequence encodes CASRPGQGTGELFF.

The chain links TRBV5-1 to TRBJ2-3; TRBD2 might be the D (5 bases). The CDR3 length is 16 residues. V was clipped by 0 bases and J by 0 bases, with 11 bases between them. Germline CDR1 SGHRS, CDR2 YFSETQ. In DNA form, the CDR3 reads TGCGCCAGCAGCTTGGCCGGGATGCCTAGCACAGATACGCAGTATTTT. This gives the protein CASSLAGMPSTDTQYF.

CDR3 amino acids: CASSLTSGRLPGELFF. In nucleotides, the CDR3 is TGTGCCAGCAGCTTAACGAGCGGGAGGTTGCCCGGGGAGCTGTTTTTT. The chain couples TRBV7-3 to TRBJ2-2, with 9 bases that match TRBD2. This CDR3 is 16 amino acids long. Germline CDR1 and CDR2: SGHTA and FQGTGA. The J segment lost 6 bases and the V segment lost 0 bases, leaving 5 bases of the junction unmatched.

The chain is built from TRBV4-1 and TRBJ2-6; TRBD2 is a possible D gene (6 bases). This CDR3 spans 16 amino acids. Trimming cost V 4 bases and J 2 bases, with 12 bases left between them. From germline, CDR1 is MGHRA and CDR2 YSYEKL. The CDR3 loop reads CASSPFGGTGANVLTF. The CDR3 nucleotides are TGCGCCAGCAGCCCGTTCGGGGGAACTGGGGCCAACGTCCTGACTTTC.

This clone was counted a single time. V is TRBV21-1 and J is TRBJ2-3; TRBD2, the table's D call, was not compared with the DNA. TRBV21-1 is a documented pseudogene. CDR3 length: 14 amino acids. The CDR3 coding sequence is TGTGCCAGCAACCCCTGGCGGGGTAAGGATACGCAGTATTTT. This encodes CASNPWRGKDTQYF.

The J gene is TRBJ1-1, the V gene TRBV28, with D uncertain. This CDR3 has 11 residues. CDR1 and CDR2 from the germline V gene are MDHEN and SYDVKM. V lost 1 base and J lost 7, with 4 bases in between. The CDR3 DNA follows: TGTGCCAGCAGTTTATCGTTTGAAGCTTTCTTT. It codes for CASSLSFEAFF.

The gene calls are TRBV27 and TRBJ2-1; either TRBD1 or TRBD2 may fit D (5 bases each). This CDR3 region has 14 residues. Trimming shortened V by 7 bases and J by 9 bases, and 19 bases separated the two germline ends. Germline CDR1 and CDR2: MNHEY and SMNVEV (reference sequence). Here the CDR3 DNA reads TGTGCCAGCATTCGGGACCGTGCCCGAGGTGAGCAGTTCTTC. Translated, it gives CASIRDRARGEQFF.

The chain links TRBV2 to TRBJ2-7; D perhaps matches TRBD1 (6 bases). There are 15 residues in the CDR3. The ends were cut back, 5 bases at V and 0 bases at J, with 14 bases in the middle. The germline V gene has CDR1 SNHLY and CDR2 FYNNEI. The CDR3 reads CASSTHDRRSYEQYF. Written as DNA, the CDR3 is TGTGCCAGCAGTACCCACGACAGGCGCTCCTACGAGCAGTACTTC.

The gene calls are TRBV29-1 and TRBJ1-1; 8 bases are a match to TRBD1. J gave up 8 bases and V 1 base, and 6 bases lay outside the gene matches. Germline V lookup: CDR1 SQVTM, CDR2 ANQGSEA. This CDR3 has 13 amino acids. The CDR3 region has the DNA TGCAGCGTTGAAGGAGGGACAGGCTTGGAAGCTTTCTTT. Translation: CSVEGGTGLEAFF.

This chain connects TRBV11-1 to TRBJ2-7, with 8 bases fitting TRBD1. V lost 5 bases, J lost 0 bases, and 6 bases stayed unmatched. CDR1 SGHAT and CDR2 FQDESV come from the germline V gene (reference sequence). The CDR3 extends over 15 amino acids. The CDR3 here is CASSPWTGSSYEQYF. In DNA form, the CDR3 reads TGTGCCAGCAGCCCTTGGACAGGGAGCTCCTACGAGCAGTACTTC.

The V call is TRBV30, the J call TRBJ1-5, with 12 bases fitting TRBD1. This CDR3 region has 20 residues. The junction had 12 bases not matched to a gene; V was cut back by 0 bases and J by 0 bases. Germline assignment: CDR1 GTSNPN and CDR2 SVGIG (reference sequence). The CDR3 spells CAWSVRGQGAYTDSNQPQHF. The CDR3 DNA sequence: TGTGCCTGGAGTGTACGGGGACAGGGGGCTTACACCGATAGCAATCAGCCCCAGCATTTT. The entire variable domain, with the rest obtained from reference TRBV30 and TRBJ1-5, is as follows: SQTIHQWPATLVQPVGSPLSLECTVEGTSNPNLYWYRQAAGRGLQLLFYSVGIGQISSEVPQNLSASRPQDRQFILSSKKLLLSDSGFYLCAWSVRGQGAYTDSNQPQHFGDGTRLSIL.

This chain links TRBV28 with TRBJ2-7, with D possibly being TRBD2 (5 bases). Per the germline V gene, CDR1 is MDHEN and CDR2 is SYDVKM. The CDR3 consists of 14 residues. V dropped 4 bases and J dropped 4 bases, with 14 bases sitting between them. Here the CDR3 reads CASSWGAGNYEQYF. The CDR3 DNA sequence: TGTGCCAGCAGTTGGGGTGCGGGTAATTACGAGCAGTACTTC.

The chain is built from TRBV19 and TRBJ2-2; tentatively, D is TRBD2 (6 bases). The CDR3 covers 15 residues. The germline V gene has CDR1 LNHDA and CDR2 SQIVND (reference sequence). With 3 bases removed from V and 3 bases from J, the gap between germline ends came to 11 bases. DNA for the CDR3: TGTGCCAGTAGTATGGGCGGGGTTGACACCGGGGAGCTGTTTTTT. Protein product: CASSMGGVDTGELFF.

The rearrangement joins TRBV5-1 to TRBJ1-5, with 7 bases identical to TRBD1. This CDR3 is built from 14 residues. J was trimmed by 6 bases and V by 4 bases; bases with no gene match: 7. The germline V gene has CDR1 SGHRS and CDR2 YFSETQ. CDR3 protein: CASSDGTAGQPQHF. The CDR3 DNA reads TGCGCCAGCAGCGACGGGACAGCGGGTCAGCCCCAGCATTTT.

The chain links TRBV5-6 to TRBJ2-3, with D perhaps TRBD1 (6 bases). Between the trimmed V and J ends, which lost 3 bases and 0 bases, there was a span of 11 bases. The V gene's germline CDR1 is SGHDT and CDR2 YYEEEE. CDR3 size: 15 residues. The CDR3 nucleotides are TGTGCCAGCAGCTCAACAGGGACCAGCACAGATACGCAGTATTTT. As protein: CASSSTGTSTDTQYF.

The rearrangement links TRBV9 to TRBJ2-1; tentative D call: TRBD2 (5 bases). Trimming stripped 3 bases from V and 2 bases from J, with 12 bases between. CDR3 length: 15 residues. Germline V gene lookup returns CDR1 SGDLS and CDR2 YYNGEE. The DNA for the CDR3 is TGTGCCAGCAGCGCTGCGGGCCTCACCTACAATGAGCAGTTCTTC. Protein product: CASSAAGLTYNEQFF. The whole variable domain, filled in from reference TRBV9 and TRBJ2-1, reads DSGVTQTPKHLITATGQRVTLRCSPRSGDLSVYWYQQSLDQGLQFLIQYYNGEERAKGNILERFSAQQFPDLHSELNLSSLELGDSALYFCASSAAGLTYNEQFFGPGTRLTVL.

The gene calls are TRBV5-4 and TRBJ2-1, with 9 positions matching TRBD1. The CDR3 contains 15 residues. J lost 2 bases, V lost 5 bases, and 5 bases had no gene match. From germline, CDR1 is SGHNT and CDR2 YYREEE (reference sequence). In nucleotides, the CDR3 is TGTGCCAGCAGTTTCGGGACAGGGACCTACAATGAGCAGTTCTTC. It encodes CASSFGTGTYNEQFF.

As regards this clone: A read error may produce the germline difference seen at one junction end. The gene calls are TRBV19 and TRBJ2-1; the D gene could be TRBD1 or TRBD2 (5 bases each). CDR1 and CDR2 (germline): LNHDA, SQIVND (reference sequence). CDR3 length: 9 residues. The CDR3 protein is CASGDPQVF. The CDR3 DNA follows: TGTGCCAGTGGGGACCCGCAGGTCTTC.

The V and J genes are TRBV6-4 and TRBJ2-4, with 7 bases lining up with TRBD1. Trimming removed 3 bases from V and 2 bases from J; junction bases left unmatched: 1. This CDR3 is 14 amino acids long. CDR1 is MRHNA, CDR2 SNTAGT, per germline. The CDR3 DNA reads as TGTGCCAGCAGTGAACAGGGGTCCAAAAACATTCAGTACTTC. Encoded protein: CASSEQGSKNIQYF.

The genes are TRBV11-2 and TRBJ1-4; a weak D match, TRBD1 (5 bases). Germline values: CDR1 SGHAT, CDR2 FQNNGV. This CDR3 has 17 amino acids. Trimming cost V 1 base and J 0 bases, with 12 bases left between them. CDR3 bases: TGTGCCAGCAGCTTAGGTCGGGGGACCACAACTAATGAAAAACTGTTTTTT. It specifies CASSLGRGTTTNEKLFF.

This clone was recorded only once. Here the CDR3 reads CASSTRDRGAYSNQPQHF. The CDR3 DNA follows: TGTGCCAGCAGCACGAGGGACAGGGGGGCTTATAGCAATCAGCCCCAGCATTTT. The genes are TRBV2 and TRBJ1-5; TRBD1 matches at 11 bases. The CDR3 totals 18 residues. CDR1 SNHLY and CDR2 FYNNEI come from the germline V gene. Unmatched junction bases numbered 10, after V lost 6 bases and J lost 0 bases.

The chain recombines TRBV18 with TRBJ2-5, with D maybe TRBD2 (6 bases). V was shortened by 6 bases and J by 4 bases, with 15 bases between the two germline ends. The germline gives CDR1 KGHSH, CDR2 LQKENI. The CDR3 is made up of 14 amino acids. The CDR3 bases are TGTGCCAGCTCGCCTGTCGGGAGAGGAGAGACCCAGTACTTC. Amino acid sequence: CASSPVGRGETQYF.

The V call is TRBV27, the J call TRBJ1-2; the D gene is possibly TRBD1 (5 bases). There are 16 residues in the CDR3. V was clipped by 5 bases and J by 8 bases, with 24 bases between them. Germline-derived CDR1 and CDR2 are MNHEY and SMNVEV (reference sequence). The CDR3 protein is CASSPPRGTAIWGYTF. The CDR3 DNA sequence: TGTGCCAGCAGTCCGCCCCGGGGGACTGCCATATGGGGCTACACCTTC.

The gene calls are TRBV18 and TRBJ2-1; 8 bases are a match to TRBD2. The CDR3 spans 15 residues. Losses at the gene ends were 0 bases for V and 9 bases for J; bases not matched to a gene: 7. Germline values: CDR1 KGHSH, CDR2 LQKENI. The CDR3 DNA reads as TGTGCCAGCTCACCACCCACAACTCGGGAGGGTGAGCAGTTCTTC. Its protein product is CASSPPTTREGEQFF.